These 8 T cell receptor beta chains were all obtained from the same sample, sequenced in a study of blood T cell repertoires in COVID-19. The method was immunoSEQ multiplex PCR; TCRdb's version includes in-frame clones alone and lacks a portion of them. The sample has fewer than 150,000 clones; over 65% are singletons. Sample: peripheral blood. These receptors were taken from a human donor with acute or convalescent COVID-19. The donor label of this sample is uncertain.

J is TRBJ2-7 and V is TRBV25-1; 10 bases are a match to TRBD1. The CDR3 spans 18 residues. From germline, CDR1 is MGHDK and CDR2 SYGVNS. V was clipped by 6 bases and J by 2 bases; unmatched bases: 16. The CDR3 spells CASRGTGVGLSAPYEQYF. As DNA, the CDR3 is TGTGCCAGCAGGGGGACAGGGGTTGGGCTCTCGGCTCCCTACGAGCAGTACTTC.

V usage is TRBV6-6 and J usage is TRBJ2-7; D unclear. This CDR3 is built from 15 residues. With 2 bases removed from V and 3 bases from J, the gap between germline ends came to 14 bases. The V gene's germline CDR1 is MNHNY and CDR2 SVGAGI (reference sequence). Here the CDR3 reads CASSYGQAGYYEQYV. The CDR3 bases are TGTGCCAGCAGTTACGGGCAGGCTGGATACTACGAGCAGTACGTC.

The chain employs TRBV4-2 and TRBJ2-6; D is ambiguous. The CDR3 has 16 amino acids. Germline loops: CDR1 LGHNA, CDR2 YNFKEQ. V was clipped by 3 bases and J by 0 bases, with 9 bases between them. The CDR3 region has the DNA TGTGCCAGCAGCCACGATCCCGGCTCTGGGGCCAACGTCCTGACTTTC. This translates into CASSHDPGSGANVLTF.

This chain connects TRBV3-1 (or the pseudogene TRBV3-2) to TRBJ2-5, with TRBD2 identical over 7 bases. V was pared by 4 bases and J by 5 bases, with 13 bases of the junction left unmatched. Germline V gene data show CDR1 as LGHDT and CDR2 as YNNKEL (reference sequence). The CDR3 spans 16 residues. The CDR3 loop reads CASSPGVGGLQETQYF. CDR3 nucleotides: TGTGCCAGCAGCCCAGGCGTGGGGGGGTTACAGGAGACCCAGTACTTC.

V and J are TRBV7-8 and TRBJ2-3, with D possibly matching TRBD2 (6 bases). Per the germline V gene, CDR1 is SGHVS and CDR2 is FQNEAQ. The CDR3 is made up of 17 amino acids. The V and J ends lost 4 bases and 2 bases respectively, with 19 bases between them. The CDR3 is CASSSSRVAADTDTQYF. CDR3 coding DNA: TGTGCCAGCAGCTCCTCCCGAGTAGCGGCCGACACAGATACGCAGTATTTT. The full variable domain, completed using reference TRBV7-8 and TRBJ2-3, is GAGVSQSPRYKVAKRGQDVALRCDPISGHVSLFWYQQALGQGPEFLTYFQNEAQLDKSGLPSDRFFAERPEGSVSTLKIQRTQQEDSAVYLCASSSSRVAADTDTQYFGPGTRLTVL.

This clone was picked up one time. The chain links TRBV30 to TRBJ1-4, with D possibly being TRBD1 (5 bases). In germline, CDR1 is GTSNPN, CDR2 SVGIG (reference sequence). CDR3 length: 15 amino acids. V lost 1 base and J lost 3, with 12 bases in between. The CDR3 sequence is CAWSGFRGANEKLFF. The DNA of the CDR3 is TGTGCCTGGAGTGGCTTTAGGGGCGCTAATGAAAAACTGTTTTTT.

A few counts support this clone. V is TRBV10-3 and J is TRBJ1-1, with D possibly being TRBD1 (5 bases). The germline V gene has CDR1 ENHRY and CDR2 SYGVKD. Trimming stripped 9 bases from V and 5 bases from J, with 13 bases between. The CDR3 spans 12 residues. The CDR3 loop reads CAIAREGTEAFF. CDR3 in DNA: TGTGCCATTGCCCGGGAGGGGACTGAAGCTTTCTTT.

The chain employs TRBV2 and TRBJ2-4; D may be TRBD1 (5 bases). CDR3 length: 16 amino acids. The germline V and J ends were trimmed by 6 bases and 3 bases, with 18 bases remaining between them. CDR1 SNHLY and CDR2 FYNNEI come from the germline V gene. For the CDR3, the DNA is TGTGCCAGCAGCAAAACGGCAGGGTGGGTCAAAAACATTCAGTACTTC. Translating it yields CASSKTAGWVKNIQYF.